The 28 T cell receptor beta chains presented below share a single source sample, sequenced in a study of blood T cell repertoires in COVID-19. The data were produced by immunoSEQ multiplex PCR, yet TCRdb's version contains in-frame clones alone and is incomplete. This table holds some 170,000 clones, more than 75% found once. The sample consisted of PBMCs or T cells enriched from blood (not recorded which). These receptors all come from a human donor with acute COVID-19. The donor label of this sample is uncertain.

The J gene is TRBJ1-1, the V gene TRBV4-1, with a possible D match to TRBD1 (5 bases). CDR3 length equals 18 residues. Trimming shortened V by 4 bases and J by 0 bases, and 21 bases separated the two germline ends. Germline-derived CDR1 and CDR2 are MGHRA and YSYEKL. The CDR3 sequence: CASSLEAGPGKMNTEAFF. Written as DNA, the CDR3 is TGCGCCAGCAGCCTTGAGGCAGGGCCAGGGAAGATGAACACTGAAGCTTTCTTT.

The chain joins TRBV7-2 to TRBJ2-3, with a tentative D call TRBD2 (6 bases). Germline values: CDR1 SGHTA, CDR2 FQGNSA. The CDR3 sequence is 14 residues long. V lost 5 bases and J 4 bases, leaving 13 bases between the germline ends. The chain's CDR3 is CASSGRLGADTQYF. The DNA of the CDR3 is TGTGCCAGCAGCGGGAGGCTAGGCGCAGATACGCAGTATTTT.

This clone was observed once. The chain has TRBV6-1 and TRBJ1-6; 10 bases match TRBD1. Germline CDR1 and CDR2: MNHNS and SASEGT. Trimming at V came to 2 bases and at J to 9 bases, leaving 4 bases not matched to a gene. The CDR3 totals 15 residues. The CDR3, as DNA: TGTGCCAGCAGTGAATGGACAGGGGGTACTTCACCCCTCCACTTT. Its protein is CASSEWTGGTSPLHF.

V gene TRBV9 combines with J gene TRBJ1-2; D gene unclear. CDR3 size: 13 residues. V was pared by 4 bases and J by 7 bases, with 14 bases between. CDR1 and CDR2 from the germline V gene are SGDLS and YYNGEE. CDR3 loop: CASSSTREGGYTF. For the CDR3, the DNA is TGTGCCAGCAGCTCCACAAGGGAGGGTGGCTACACCTTC. The full variable domain, completed using reference TRBV9 and TRBJ1-2, is DSGVTQTPKHLITATGQRVTLRCSPRSGDLSVYWYQQSLDQGLQFLIQYYNGEERAKGNILERFSAQQFPDLHSELNLSSLELGDSALYFCASSSTREGGYTFGSGTRLTVV.

The chain couples TRBV6-5 to TRBJ1-5; 7 bases fit TRBD1. V lost 6 bases and J lost 4; bases outside the gene matches: 6. This CDR3 comprises 14 residues. Germline CDR1 MNHEY, CDR2 SVGAGI. The CDR3 reads CASREGQINQPQHF. The CDR3 DNA sequence: TGTGCCAGCAGGGAGGGACAGATTAATCAGCCCCAGCATTTT.

This clone was counted between two and nine times. The rearrangement links TRBV4-1 to TRBJ2-5; D might be TRBD2 (6 bases). This CDR3 contains 15 residues. Germline V gene data show CDR1 as MGHRA and CDR2 as YSYEKL. V lost 4 bases and J lost 1, with 13 bases in between. The CDR3 coding sequence is TGCGCCAGCAGCCTATCGCTCGGGGGCCAAGAGACCCAGTACTTC. It yields the protein CASSLSLGGQETQYF.

The J gene is TRBJ1-1, the V gene TRBV5-1, with D uncertain. Per the germline V gene, CDR1 is SGHRS and CDR2 is YFSETQ. The CDR3 covers 14 residues. V shed 0 bases and J shed 6 bases, with 12 bases lying between them. The CDR3 coding sequence is TGCGCCAGCAGCTTGGGGGCTCTGGGTCCTGAAGCTTTCTTT. The encoded protein is CASSLGALGPEAFF.

This clone showed up just once. The V call is TRBV5-1, the J call TRBJ1-4; D unclear. Trimming removed 2 bases from V and 0 bases from J, with 5 bases in between. CDR3 length equals 14 residues. Germline CDR1 and CDR2: SGHRS and YFSETQ. CDR3 nucleotide sequence: TGCGCCAGCAGCTTACGGGCAACTAATGAAAAACTGTTTTTT. This encodes CASSLRATNEKLFF.

Remarks on this clone: Relative to the germline gene, one junction end is altered; a read error may explain this. The V and J genes are TRBV3-1 (or the pseudogene TRBV3-2) and TRBJ1-2, with 12 bases fitting TRBD1. The CDR3 runs 13 residues. Germline V gene data show CDR1 as LGHDT and CDR2 as YNNKEL (reference sequence). CDR3 sequence reads: CASSQEWDRGLYF. The DNA for the CDR3 is TGTGCCAGCAGCCAAGAATGGGACAGGGGGCTTTACTTC.

The chain recombines TRBV12-3 or TRBV12-4 with TRBJ2-3; D uncertain. Trimming took off 3 bases at V and 11 bases at J, with 12 bases between the two ends. There are 12 residues in the CDR3. CDR3 sequence (DNA): TGTGCCAGCAGTTTCCGTCGGTCCGTGCAGTATTTT. Protein sequence: CASSFRRSVQYF.

The rearrangement uses TRBV27 and TRBJ1-1, with TRBD1 as a possible D gene (6 bases). The ends were cut back, 5 bases at V and 1 base at J, with 14 bases in the middle. The CDR3 has 15 residues. From germline, CDR1 is MNHEY and CDR2 SMNVEV (reference sequence). The CDR3 nucleotides are TGTGCCAGCAGTACCGACCGGGACAAGAACACTGAAGCTTTCTTT. As protein: CASSTDRDKNTEAFF.

V is TRBV24-1 and J is TRBJ2-7; possibly TRBD1 for D (5 bases). V was shortened by 5 bases and J by 4 bases, with 11 bases between the two germline ends. Germline V gene data show CDR1 as KGHDR and CDR2 as SFDVKD. This CDR3 comprises 13 residues. CDR3 bases: TGTGCCACCAGTGCCAGGGTGGGTTACGAGCAGTACTTC. This sequence encodes CATSARVGYEQYF.

The rearrangement links TRBV18 to TRBJ1-6; D is uncertain. Between the trimmed V and J ends, which lost 5 bases and 3 bases, there was a span of 14 bases. Per germline, CDR1 KGHSH and CDR2 LQKENI. The CDR3 contains 16 residues. The CDR3 protein is CASSTQRGGYNSPLHF. The CDR3 DNA is TGTGCCAGCTCAACACAGAGAGGAGGCTATAATTCACCCCTCCACTTT.

The chain recombines TRBV11-2 with TRBJ1-2; tentative D call: TRBD1 (6 bases). Trimming stripped 1 base from V and 3 bases from J, with 12 bases between. There are 15 residues in the CDR3. Germline V CDR1 and CDR2: SGHAT, FQNNGV. The CDR3 loop is CASSLAGGPHYGYTF. CDR3 in DNA: TGTGCCAGCAGCTTAGCTGGGGGCCCCCACTATGGCTACACCTTC.

The chain uses TRBV5-3 and TRBJ1-5, with D unresolved. TRBV5-3 is flagged as an ORF with uncertain function. The CDR3 contains 10 residues. V was clipped by 9 bases and J by 4 bases, with 5 bases between them. For the CDR3, the DNA is TGTGCCACCTCTAATCAGCCCCAGCATTTT. This sequence encodes CATSNQPQHF.

The chain combines TRBV30 with TRBJ1-2; D is unclear. Germline V gene data show CDR1 as GTSNPN and CDR2 as SVGIG (reference sequence). This CDR3 comprises 13 residues. V was pared by 2 bases and J by 2 bases, with 9 bases between. The CDR3 DNA sequence: TGTGCCTGGAGTAAAAGGGAGAACTATGGCTACACCTTC. Encoded protein: CAWSKRENYGYTF.

The gene calls are TRBV7-2 and TRBJ2-1, with 7 bases lining up with TRBD2. The CDR3 is 14 amino acids. CDR1 and CDR2 (germline): SGHTA, FQGNSA. V gave up 3 bases and J gave up 8 bases; unmatched junction bases: 7. The CDR3 region is CASSFDTSVDEQFF. CDR3 in DNA: TGTGCCAGCAGCTTCGATACTAGCGTGGATGAGCAGTTCTTC. Drawing the rest from reference TRBV7-2 and TRBJ2-1, the complete variable domain is GAGVSQSPSNKVTEKGKDVELRCDPISGHTALYWYRQSLGQGLEFLIYFQGNSAPDKSGLPSDRFSAERTGGSVSTLTIQRTQQEDSAVYLCASSFDTSVDEQFFGPGTRLTVL.

This clone has just a few counts. J is TRBJ1-3 and V is TRBV2; 8 nucleotides agree with TRBD1. The germline V gene has CDR1 SNHLY and CDR2 FYNNEI. The trim removed 6 bases at V and 1 base at J, leaving 17 bases unmatched. The CDR3 totals 19 residues. The CDR3 DNA sequence: TGTGCCAGCAGCCGAGGACAGGGATGGTCTCTCGGGTCTGGAAACACCATATATTTT. Its protein product is CASSRGQGWSLGSGNTIYF.

The rearrangement joins TRBV3-1 (or the pseudogene TRBV3-2) to TRBJ2-1; 14 bases line up with TRBD2. V lost 4 bases and J lost 4; bases outside the gene matches: 6. The CDR3 is 17 amino acids. Germline V CDR1 and CDR2: LGHDT, YNNKEL (reference sequence). The CDR3: CASSLTSGGARYNEQFF. Here the CDR3 DNA reads TGTGCCAGCAGCCTGACTAGCGGGGGGGCCCGTTACAATGAGCAGTTCTTC.

Comment on this clone: One junction end disagrees with the germline gene, perhaps due to a read error. The chain recombines TRBV5-1 with TRBJ1-2; 7 bases match TRBD1. The CDR3 has 12 amino acids. The germline V gene encodes CDR1 SGHRS and CDR2 YFSETQ. The CDR3 loop reads CASRFDRDGYTF. For the CDR3, the DNA is TGCGCCAGCCGCTTCGACAGGGACGGCTACACCTTC.

V and J are TRBV6-5 and TRBJ1-2; D possibly corresponds to TRBD1 (6 bases). V was pared by 7 bases and J by 2 bases, with 11 bases between. The CDR3 runs to 13 residues. Germline CDR1 and CDR2: MNHEY and SVGAGI. The DNA for the CDR3 is TGTGCCAGCACTCCCCAGGGGAACTATGGCTACACCTTC. It translates to CASTPQGNYGYTF.

This chain uses TRBV7-3 with TRBJ2-1, with 8 bases matching TRBD2. V was pared by 2 bases and J by 13 bases, with 4 bases of the junction left unmatched. The CDR3 has 12 residues. Germline assignment: CDR1 SGHTA and CDR2 FQGTGA. The CDR3 DNA follows: TGTGCCAGCAGCTTACTGCGGGGGGAACAGTTCTTC. This codes for CASSLLRGEQFF. The whole variable domain, filled in from reference TRBV7-3 and TRBJ2-1, reads GAGVSQTPSNKVTEKGKYVELRCDPISGHTALYWYRQSLGQGPEFLIYFQGTGAADDSGLPNDRFFAVRPEGSVSTLKIQRTERGDSAVYLCASSLLRGEQFFGPGTRLTVL.

Only one count was recorded for this clone. The chain employs TRBV7-8 and TRBJ2-3; D is uncertain. Germline V CDR1 and CDR2: SGHVS, FQNEAQ. CDR3 length equals 12 residues. The V and J ends lost 6 bases and 3 bases respectively, with 7 bases between them. CDR3 loop: CASSPTTDTQYF. The CDR3 DNA reads TGTGCCAGCAGTCCGACAACAGATACGCAGTATTTT.

The chain carries TRBV7-9 and TRBJ1-2; TRBD1 might be the D (5 bases). Germline V gives CDR1 SEHNR, CDR2 FQNEAQ (reference sequence). The ends were cut back, 5 bases at V and 4 bases at J, with 17 bases in the middle. There are 15 residues in the CDR3. The CDR3 loop reads CASSPLEEGTYGYTF. Here the CDR3 DNA reads TGTGCCAGCAGCCCCTTGGAGGAGGGGACCTATGGCTACACCTTC.

The chain employs TRBV5-1 and TRBJ2-6; D is perhaps TRBD2 (7 bases). Per germline, CDR1 SGHRS and CDR2 YFSETQ. The CDR3 totals 18 residues. Trimming shortened V by 2 bases and J by 4 bases, and 19 bases separated the two germline ends. CDR3 coding DNA: TGCGCCAGCAGCTTAGGACTAGGGGGTTCCGTCGGGGCCAACGTCCTGACTTTC. Translated: CASSLGLGGSVGANVLTF. Together with reference TRBV5-1 and TRBJ2-6, the CDR3 gives the full variable domain: KAGVTQTPRYLIKTRGQQVTLSCSPISGHRSVSWYQQTPGQGLQFLFEYFSETQRNKGNFPGRFSGRQFSNSRSEMNVSTLELGDSALYLCASSLGLGGSVGANVLTFGAGSRLTVL.

The chain employs TRBV7-2 and TRBJ2-5; 11 positions match TRBD1. CDR1 and CDR2 (germline): SGHTA, FQGNSA. This CDR3 has 16 residues. V shed 5 bases, J shed 3 bases, and the junction held 8 bases outside the gene matches. CDR3 bases: TGTGCCAGCAGCCGTCGTGGGACAGGGGGGGAAGAGACCCAGTACTTC. It specifies CASSRRGTGGEETQYF.

This chain uses TRBV7-6 with TRBJ1-5; unclear D gene. This CDR3 has 15 residues. The germline gives CDR1 SGHVS, CDR2 FNYEAQ. V was pared by 5 bases and J by 7 bases, with 18 bases between. This CDR3 is CASSPLEGGGQPQHF. CDR3 bases: TGTGCCAGCAGCCCGCTGGAAGGAGGAGGACAGCCCCAGCATTTT.

J is TRBJ2-1 and V is TRBV12-3 or TRBV12-4, with TRBD2 matching over 7 bases. This CDR3 has 13 residues. V shed 7 bases, J shed 5 bases, and the junction held 5 bases outside the gene matches. Here the CDR3 reads CASTTSSDNEQFF. CDR3 DNA: TGTGCCAGCACGACTAGCAGTGACAATGAGCAGTTCTTC.